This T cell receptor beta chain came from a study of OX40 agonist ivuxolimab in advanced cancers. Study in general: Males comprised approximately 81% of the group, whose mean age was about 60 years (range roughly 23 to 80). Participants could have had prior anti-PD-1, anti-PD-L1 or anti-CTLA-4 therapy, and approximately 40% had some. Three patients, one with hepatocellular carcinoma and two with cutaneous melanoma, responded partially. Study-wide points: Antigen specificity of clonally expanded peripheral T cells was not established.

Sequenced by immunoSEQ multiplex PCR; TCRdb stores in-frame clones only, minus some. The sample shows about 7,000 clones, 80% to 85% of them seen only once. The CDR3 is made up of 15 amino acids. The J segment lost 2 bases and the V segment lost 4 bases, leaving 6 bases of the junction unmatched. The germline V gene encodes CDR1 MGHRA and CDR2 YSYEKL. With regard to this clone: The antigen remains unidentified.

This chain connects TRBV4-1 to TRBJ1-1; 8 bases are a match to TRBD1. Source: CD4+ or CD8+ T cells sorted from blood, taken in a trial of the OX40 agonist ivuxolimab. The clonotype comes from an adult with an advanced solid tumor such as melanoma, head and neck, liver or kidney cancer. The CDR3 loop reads CASSRVPGGNTEAFF. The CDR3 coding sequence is TGCGCCAGCAGCCGGGTTCCAGGGGGCAACACTGAAGCTTTCTTT.